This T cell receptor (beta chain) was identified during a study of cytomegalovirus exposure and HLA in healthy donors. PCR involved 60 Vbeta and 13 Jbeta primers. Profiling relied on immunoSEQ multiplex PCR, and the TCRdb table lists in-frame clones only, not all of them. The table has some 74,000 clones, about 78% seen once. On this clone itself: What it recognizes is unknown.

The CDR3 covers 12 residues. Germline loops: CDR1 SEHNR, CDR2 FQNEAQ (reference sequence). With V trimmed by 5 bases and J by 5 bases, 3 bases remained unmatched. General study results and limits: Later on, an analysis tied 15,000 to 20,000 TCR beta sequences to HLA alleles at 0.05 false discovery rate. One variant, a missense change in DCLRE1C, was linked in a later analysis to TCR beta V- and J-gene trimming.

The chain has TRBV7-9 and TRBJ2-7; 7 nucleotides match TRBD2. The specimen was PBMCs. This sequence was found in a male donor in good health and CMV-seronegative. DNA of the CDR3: TGTGCCAGCAGCCCCCTAGCGGACGAGCAGTACTTC. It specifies CASSPLADEQYF.